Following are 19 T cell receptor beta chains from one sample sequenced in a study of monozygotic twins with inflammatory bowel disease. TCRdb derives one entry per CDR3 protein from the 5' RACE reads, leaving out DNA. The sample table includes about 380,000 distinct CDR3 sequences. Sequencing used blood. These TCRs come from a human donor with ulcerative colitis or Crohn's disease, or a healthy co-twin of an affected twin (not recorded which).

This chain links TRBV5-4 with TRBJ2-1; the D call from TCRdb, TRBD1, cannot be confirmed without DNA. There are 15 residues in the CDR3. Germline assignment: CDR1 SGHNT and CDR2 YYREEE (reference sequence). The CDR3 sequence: CASSSRPTGNNEQFF.

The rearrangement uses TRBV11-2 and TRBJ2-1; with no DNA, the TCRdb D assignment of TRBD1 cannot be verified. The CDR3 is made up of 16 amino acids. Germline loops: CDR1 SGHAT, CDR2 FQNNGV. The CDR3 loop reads CASSLRRGITYNEQFF. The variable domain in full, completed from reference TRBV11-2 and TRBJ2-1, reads EAGVAQSPRYKIIEKRQSVAFWCNPISGHATLYWYQQILGQGPKLLIQFQNNGVVDDSQLPKDRFSAERLKGVDSTLKIQPAKLEDSAVYLCASSLRRGITYNEQFFGPGTRLTVL.

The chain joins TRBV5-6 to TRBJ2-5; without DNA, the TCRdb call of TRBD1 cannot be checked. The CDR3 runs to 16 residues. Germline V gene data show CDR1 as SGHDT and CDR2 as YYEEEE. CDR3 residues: CASSLRGSRVQETQYF.

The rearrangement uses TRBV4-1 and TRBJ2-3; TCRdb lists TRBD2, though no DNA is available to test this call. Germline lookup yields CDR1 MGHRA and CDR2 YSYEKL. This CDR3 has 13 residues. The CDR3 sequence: CASSRARADTQYF.

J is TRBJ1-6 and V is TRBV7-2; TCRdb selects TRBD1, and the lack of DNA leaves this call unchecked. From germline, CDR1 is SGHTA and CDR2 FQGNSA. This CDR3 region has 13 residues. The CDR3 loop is CASSYRAWAPLHF.

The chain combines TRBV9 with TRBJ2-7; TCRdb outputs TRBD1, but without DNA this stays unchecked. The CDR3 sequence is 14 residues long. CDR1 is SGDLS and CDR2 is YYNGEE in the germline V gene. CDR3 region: CASSAGQGADEQYF. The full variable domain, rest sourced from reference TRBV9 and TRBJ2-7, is DSGVTQTPKHLITATGQRVTLRCSPRSGDLSVYWYQQSLDQGLQFLIQYYNGEERAKGNILERFSAQQFPDLHSELNLSSLELGDSALYFCASSAGQGADEQYFGPGTRLTVT.

Here the CDR3 reads CASSLAGTRNLNYEQYF. The genes are TRBV7-9 and TRBJ2-7; TCRdb returns TRBD2, unconfirmable since there is no DNA. The CDR3 spans 17 residues. Germline V lookup: CDR1 SEHNR, CDR2 FQNEAQ (reference sequence). The whole variable domain, filled in from reference TRBV7-9 and TRBJ2-7, reads DTGVSQNPRHKITKRGQNVTFRCDPISEHNRLYWYRQTLGQGPEFLTYFQNEAQLEKSRLLSDRFSAERPKGSFSTLEIQRTEQGDSAMYLCASSLAGTRNLNYEQYFGPGTRLTVT.

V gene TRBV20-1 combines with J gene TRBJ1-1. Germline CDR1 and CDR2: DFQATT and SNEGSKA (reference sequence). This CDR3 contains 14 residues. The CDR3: CSARKQQLNTEAFF.

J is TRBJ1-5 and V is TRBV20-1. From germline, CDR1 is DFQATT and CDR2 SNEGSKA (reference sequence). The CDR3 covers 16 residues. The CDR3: CSARDKGLRDNQPQHF.

The CDR3 loop reads CASSHPSGARYGYTF. This sequence joins TRBV5-4 and TRBJ1-2; with no DNA, the TCRdb D assignment of TRBD1 cannot be verified. This CDR3 spans 15 amino acids. Germline CDR1 SGHNT, CDR2 YYREEE (reference sequence).

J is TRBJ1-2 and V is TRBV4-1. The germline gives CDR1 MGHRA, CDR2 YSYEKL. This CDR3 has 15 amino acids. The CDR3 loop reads CASSQIGGLGYGYTF.

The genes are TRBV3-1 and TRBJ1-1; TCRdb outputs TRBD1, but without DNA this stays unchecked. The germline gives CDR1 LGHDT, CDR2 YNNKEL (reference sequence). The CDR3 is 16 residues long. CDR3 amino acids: CASSQNFRGQGTEAFF. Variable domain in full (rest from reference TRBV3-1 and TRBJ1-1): DTAVSQTPKYLVTQMGNDKSIKCEQNLGHDTMYWYKQDSKKFLKIMFSYNNKELIINETVPNRFSPKSPDKAHLNLHINSLELGDSAVYFCASSQNFRGQGTEAFFGQGTRLTVV.

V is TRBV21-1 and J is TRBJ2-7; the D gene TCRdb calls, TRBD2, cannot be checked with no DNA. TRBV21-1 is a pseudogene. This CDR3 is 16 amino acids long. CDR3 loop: CASSKMGSGGPYEQYF.

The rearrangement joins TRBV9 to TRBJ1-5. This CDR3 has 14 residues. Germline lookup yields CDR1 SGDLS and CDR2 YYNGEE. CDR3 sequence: CASSVTDSNQPQHF.

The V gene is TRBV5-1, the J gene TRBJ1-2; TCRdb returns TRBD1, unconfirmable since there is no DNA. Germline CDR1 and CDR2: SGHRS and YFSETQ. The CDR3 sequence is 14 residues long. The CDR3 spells CASSPDPGNYGYTF.

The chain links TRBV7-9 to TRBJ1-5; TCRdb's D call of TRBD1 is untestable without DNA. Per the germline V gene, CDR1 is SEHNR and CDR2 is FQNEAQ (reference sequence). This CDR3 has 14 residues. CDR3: CASSLAARDQPQHF.

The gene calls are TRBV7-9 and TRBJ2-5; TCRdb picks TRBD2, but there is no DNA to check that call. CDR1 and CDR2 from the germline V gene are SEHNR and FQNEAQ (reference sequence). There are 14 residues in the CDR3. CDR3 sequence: CASLVLGLEETQYF.

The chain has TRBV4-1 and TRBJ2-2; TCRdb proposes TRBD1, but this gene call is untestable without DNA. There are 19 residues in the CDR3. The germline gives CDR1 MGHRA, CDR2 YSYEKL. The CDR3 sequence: CASSQDPIGTGSLTGELFF.

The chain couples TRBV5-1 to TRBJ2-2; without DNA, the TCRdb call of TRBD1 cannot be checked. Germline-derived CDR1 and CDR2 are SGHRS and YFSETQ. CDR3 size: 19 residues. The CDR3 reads CASSFRKPGTGSTTGELFF.